This TCR beta chain was sequenced in a study of T cell clusters in autoimmune cytopenias. Approximately 40,000 genome equivalents of blood DNA were amplified for TRB. This CDR3 is 13 amino acids long. CDR1 and CDR2 (germline): SNHLY, FYNNEI. Multiplex touch-down PCR amplified TRB using TRB-A and TRB-B pools in one tube. TCRdb reprocessed the multiplex PCR reads and stores each CDR3 protein as one record, lacking DNA. The specimen's table records around 7,800 distinct CDR3 sequences. The rearrangement uses TRBV2 and TRBJ1-1; no DNA is available, so the TRBD1 call from TCRdb remains unchecked. The material sequenced was peripheral blood. The clonotype comes from a human donor with an autoimmune cytopenia or autoimmune hepatitis (not recorded which). The CDR3 is CASGQGRNTEAFF.